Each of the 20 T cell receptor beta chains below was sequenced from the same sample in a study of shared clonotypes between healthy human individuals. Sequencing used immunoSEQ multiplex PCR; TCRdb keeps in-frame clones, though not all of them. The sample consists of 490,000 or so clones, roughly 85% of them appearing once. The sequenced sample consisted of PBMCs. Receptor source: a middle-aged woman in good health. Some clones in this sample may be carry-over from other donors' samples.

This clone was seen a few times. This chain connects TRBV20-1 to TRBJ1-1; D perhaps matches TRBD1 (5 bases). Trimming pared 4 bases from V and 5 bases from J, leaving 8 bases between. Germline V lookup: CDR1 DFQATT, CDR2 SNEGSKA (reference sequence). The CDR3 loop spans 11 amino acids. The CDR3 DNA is TGCAGTGCTATGAAGGGGACTGAAGCTTTCTTT. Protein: CSAMKGTEAFF.

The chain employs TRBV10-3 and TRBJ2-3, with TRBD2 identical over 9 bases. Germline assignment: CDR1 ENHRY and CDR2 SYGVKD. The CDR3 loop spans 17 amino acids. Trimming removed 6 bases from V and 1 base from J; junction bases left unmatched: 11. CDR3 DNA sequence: TGTGCCATCAGCGGAAATTGGGGCGGGAGGGGCACAGATACGCAGTATTTT. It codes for CAISGNWGGRGTDTQYF.

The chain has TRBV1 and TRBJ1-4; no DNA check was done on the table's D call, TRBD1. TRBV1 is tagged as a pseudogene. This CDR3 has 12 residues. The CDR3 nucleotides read TGCACCAGCAGCTTTAGGGGGGAAAAACTGTTTTTT. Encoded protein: CTSSFRGEKLFF.

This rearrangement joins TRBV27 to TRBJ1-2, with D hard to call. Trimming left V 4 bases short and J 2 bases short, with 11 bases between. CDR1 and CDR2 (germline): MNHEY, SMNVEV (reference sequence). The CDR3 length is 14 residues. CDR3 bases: TGTGCCAGCAGTTCTCGGGCCCAGAACTATGGCTACACCTTC. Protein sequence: CASSSRAQNYGYTF.

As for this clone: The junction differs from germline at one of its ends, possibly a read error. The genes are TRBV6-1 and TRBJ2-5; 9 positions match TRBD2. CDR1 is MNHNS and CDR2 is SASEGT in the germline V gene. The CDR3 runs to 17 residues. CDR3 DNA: TGTGCCAGCAGTGAACGGGCCACCGGGACTAGCCCAGAGGCCCAGTACTTC. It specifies CASSERATGTSPEAQYF.

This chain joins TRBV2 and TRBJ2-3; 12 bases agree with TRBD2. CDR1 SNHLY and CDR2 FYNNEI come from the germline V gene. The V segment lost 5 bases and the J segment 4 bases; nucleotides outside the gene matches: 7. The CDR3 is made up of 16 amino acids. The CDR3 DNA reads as TGTGCCAGCAGTCAAAGACTAGCGGGAGTGTCAGATACGCAGTATTTT. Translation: CASSQRLAGVSDTQYF.

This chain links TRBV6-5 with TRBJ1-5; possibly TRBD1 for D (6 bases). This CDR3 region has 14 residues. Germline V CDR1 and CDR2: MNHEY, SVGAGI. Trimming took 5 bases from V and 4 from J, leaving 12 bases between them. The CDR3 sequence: CASSAGVGNQPQHF. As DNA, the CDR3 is TGTGCCAGCAGTGCAGGGGTAGGTAATCAGCCCCAGCATTTT.

CDR3 coding DNA: TGTGCCAGCAGCTTAGGAGCGGGAGGGCCGGGAGAGACCCAGTACTTC. Translated: CASSLGAGGPGETQYF. The V call is TRBV7-6, the J call TRBJ2-5; 10 nucleotides line up with TRBD2. Germline lookup yields CDR1 SGHVS and CDR2 FNYEAQ. The CDR3 has 16 amino acids. V lost 1 base to trimming and J lost 4 bases; unmatched junction nucleotides: 6.

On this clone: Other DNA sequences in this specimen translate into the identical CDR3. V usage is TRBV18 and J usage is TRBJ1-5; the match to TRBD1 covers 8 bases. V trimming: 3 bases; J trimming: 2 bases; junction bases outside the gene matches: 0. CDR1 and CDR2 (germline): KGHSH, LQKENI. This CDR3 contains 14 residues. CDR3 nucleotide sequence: TGTGCCAGCTCACCGGGACAGGGCAATCAGCCCCAGCATTTT. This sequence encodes CASSPGQGNQPQHF. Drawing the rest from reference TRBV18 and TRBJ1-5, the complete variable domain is NAGVMQNPRHLVRRRGQEARLRCSPMKGHSHVYWYRQLPEEGLKFMVYLQKENIIDESGMPKERFSAEFPKEGPSILRIQQVVRGDSAAYFCASSPGQGNQPQHFGDGTRLSIL.

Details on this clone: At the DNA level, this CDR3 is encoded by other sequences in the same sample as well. The CDR3 bases are TGTGCCAGCAGTCAAGGGGCCCAAGAGACCCAGTACTTC. The encoded protein is CASSQGAQETQYF. This chain joins TRBV7-3 and TRBJ2-5; tentatively, D is TRBD1 (5 bases). The germline CDR1 and CDR2 sequences are SGHTA and FQGTGA. This CDR3 spans 13 amino acids. Trimming removed 6 bases at V and 1 base at J, with 9 bases between.

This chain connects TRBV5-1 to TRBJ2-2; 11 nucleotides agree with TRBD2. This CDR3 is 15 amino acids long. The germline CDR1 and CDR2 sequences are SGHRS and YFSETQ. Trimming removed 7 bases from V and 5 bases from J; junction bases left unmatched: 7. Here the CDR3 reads CASSSGGSGTGELFF. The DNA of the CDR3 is TGCGCCAGCTCTAGCGGGGGGAGCGGGACCGGGGAGCTGTTTTTT.

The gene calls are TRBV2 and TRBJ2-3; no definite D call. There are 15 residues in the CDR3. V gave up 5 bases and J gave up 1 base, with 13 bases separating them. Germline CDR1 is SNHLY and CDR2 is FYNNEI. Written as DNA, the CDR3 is TGTGCCAGCAGTTTCCATGACGCCGGCACAGATACGCAGTATTTT. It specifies CASSFHDAGTDTQYF.

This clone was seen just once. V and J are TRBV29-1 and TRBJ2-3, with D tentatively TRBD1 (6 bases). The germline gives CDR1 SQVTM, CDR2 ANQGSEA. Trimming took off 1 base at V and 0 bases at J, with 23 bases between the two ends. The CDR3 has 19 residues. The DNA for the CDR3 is TGCAGCGTTGAAGGGGAAGGGTCATATTACAGGGACAGCACAGATACGCAGTATTTT. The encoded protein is CSVEGEGSYYRDSTDTQYF.

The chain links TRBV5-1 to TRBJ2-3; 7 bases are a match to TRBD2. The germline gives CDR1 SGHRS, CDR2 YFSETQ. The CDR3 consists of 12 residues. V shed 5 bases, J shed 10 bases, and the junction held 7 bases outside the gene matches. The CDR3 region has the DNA TGCGCCAGCAGTCCTCGGGAGGCCCCGCAGTATTTT. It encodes CASSPREAPQYF.

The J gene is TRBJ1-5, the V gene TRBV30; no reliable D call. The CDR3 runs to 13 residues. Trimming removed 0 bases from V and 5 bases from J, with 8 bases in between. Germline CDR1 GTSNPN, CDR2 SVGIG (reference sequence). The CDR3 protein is CAWSVTSDQPQHF. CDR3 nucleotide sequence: TGTGCCTGGAGTGTAACTTCTGATCAGCCCCAGCATTTT.

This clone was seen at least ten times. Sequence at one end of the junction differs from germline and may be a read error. The CDR3 here is CASSKEGTGLDEQYF. The CDR3 DNA reads as TGCGCCAGCAGCAAAGAAGGGACAGGTCTCGACGAGCAGTACTTC. The rearrangement uses TRBV4-1 and TRBJ2-7, with 8 bases matching TRBD1. CDR1 is MGHRA and CDR2 is YSYEKL in the germline V gene. The CDR3 covers 15 residues.

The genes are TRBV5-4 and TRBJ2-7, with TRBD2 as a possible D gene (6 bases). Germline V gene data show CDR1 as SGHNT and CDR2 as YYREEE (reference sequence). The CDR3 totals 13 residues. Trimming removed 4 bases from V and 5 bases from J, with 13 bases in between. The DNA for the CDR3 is TGTGCCAGCAGCCCGGGCGGGGTTAACGAGCAGTACTTC. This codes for CASSPGGVNEQYF.

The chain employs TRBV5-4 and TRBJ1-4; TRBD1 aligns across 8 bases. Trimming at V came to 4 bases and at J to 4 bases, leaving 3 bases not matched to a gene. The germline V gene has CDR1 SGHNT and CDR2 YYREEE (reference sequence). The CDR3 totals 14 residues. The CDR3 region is CASSRDRYNEKLFF. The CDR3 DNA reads TGTGCCAGCAGCCGGGACAGGTATAATGAAAAACTGTTTTTT.

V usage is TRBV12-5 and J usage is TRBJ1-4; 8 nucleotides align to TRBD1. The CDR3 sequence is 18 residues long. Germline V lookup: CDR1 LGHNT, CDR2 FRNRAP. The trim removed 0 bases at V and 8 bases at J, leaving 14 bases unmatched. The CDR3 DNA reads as TGTGCTAGTGGTTTGGTTGGGACCTCCGGGACAGGCTTGGAAAAACTGTTTTTT. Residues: CASGLVGTSGTGLEKLFF.

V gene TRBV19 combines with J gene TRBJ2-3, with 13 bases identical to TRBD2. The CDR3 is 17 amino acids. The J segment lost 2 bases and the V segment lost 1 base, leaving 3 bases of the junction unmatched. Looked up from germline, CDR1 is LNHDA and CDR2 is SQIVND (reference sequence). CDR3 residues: CASSIVTSGRVTDTQYF. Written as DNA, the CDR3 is TGTGCCAGTAGTATAGTAACTAGCGGGAGGGTCACAGATACGCAGTATTTT.